This T cell receptor (beta chain) was identified during a study of blood T cell repertoires in COVID-19 (dated by TCRdb to about 2020). In the study overall: Samples covering the acute and convalescent phases of COVID-19 were provided by collaborators in the United States, Italy and Spain. HLA class I and class II types, where available, came from metadata supplied by the sample provider rather than from assay-based typing. The dataset comprised deeply sampled blood TCRbeta repertoires from subjects exposed to, actively infected with, or recovered from COVID-19. The repertoires were released in a freely available public database intended as a resource for research on the immune response to SARS-CoV-2. The prospective study material was composed of cDNA or gDNA derived from T cells, B-cell-depleted T cells, or PBMCs. A de-identified subject ID, COVID-19 status, age in years and sex were almost always included in the sample metadata. Samples were obtained from the ongoing ImmuneRACE study (first 160 participants) and from some 1,200 subjects provided by 6 global collaborators. What the study reported, not specific to this receptor: The amount of clinical and demographic metadata varied by source and participant and was provided uncurated.

TCRbeta CDR3 regions were amplified from genomic DNA by means of the immunoSEQ Assay, a bias-controlled multiplex PCR. In the source study's methods: The number of nucleated cells in each sample was estimated from the amplification of reference gene primers within the assay. To quantify the absolute abundance of each unique TCRbeta CDR3 rearrangement, sequence reads were collapsed and filtered. For each sample, productive Simpson clonality was calculated as the square root of Simpson's diversity index across productive rearrangements. The source is immuneACCESS, and TCRdb retained only in-frame sequences with V and J called. Part of the clones is not carried over; for the studies checked, unresolved V genes explain less than half of this, and the remainder is unexplained. Clone size and V and J calls were adopted from that table, with D and trimming inferred from the DNA. The sample records more than 250,000 clones, around 80% of which are singletons. About 5% of the sample goes to the ten largest clones.

V is pruned by 6 bases and J by 0 bases, leaving 3 bases of the junction without a gene match. The CDR3 runs 14 amino acids, cysteine and phenylalanine included. The DNA shown is the 42-base CDR3, in frame from base 1. The germline V gene gives CDR1 as MNHEY and CDR2 as SVGAGI. As concerns this clone: Its antigen target is currently unknown. No much larger clone is present one base from it, and per-base qualities are unavailable.

In the prospective study, participants were roughly 18 to 90 years old, resided in 25 or so geographic areas of the United States, and were enrolled through a virtual design. To assign participants to cohorts, the prospective study relied on clinical history that participants themselves reported in a screening survey and a study questionnaire. Exposed participants had been in contact with someone with a PCR-confirmed or clinician-diagnosed COVID-19 case within 2 weeks of study entry. In the prospective study, whole blood, serum and a nasopharyngeal or oropharyngeal swab were collected from each participant by mobile phlebotomists. Over a roughly 2-month period, participants in the prospective study had the option of providing additional blood draws and questionnaires. Prospective study blood samples were shipped either frozen or at room temperature before DNA extraction.

The sequencing input was PBMCs or T cells enriched from blood (not recorded which). This receptor was taken from a man aged 40-49 years who had been exposed to COVID-19. The receptor chain draws on TRBV6-5 and TRBJ2-3; TRBD2 matches 7 bases in the middle. The DNA is TGTGCCAGCAGCTGGGGGGGGAGCACAGATACGCAGTATTTT. This translates into CASSWGGSTDTQYF.